A single sample is the source of the 3 T cell receptor beta chains below, sequenced in a study of T-cell memory formation after mild COVID-19. TCRdb called the 5' RACE reads again in MiXCR, with one record for every CDR3 protein. The sample carries 45,000 or so distinct CDR3 sequences, around 6.6% recorded once. Source material: PBMCs or a T cell subset sorted from them (not recorded which). The source of these receptors is an adult who had mild COVID-19 (a few samples of this study predate the infection). Cell type and time point are not known.

CDR3 protein: CASRWGQAQETQYF. Written as DNA, the CDR3 is TGTGCCAGCAGGTGGGGACAGGCGCAAGAGACCCAGTACTTC. The V and J genes are TRBV7-2 and TRBJ2-5; 8 bases are a match to TRBD1. The CDR3 totals 14 residues. Germline CDR1 SGHTA, CDR2 FQGNSA. V lost 6 bases and J lost 2; bases outside the gene matches: 5.

V is TRBV12-3 or TRBV12-4 and J is TRBJ1-2; 7 nucleotides match TRBD1. This CDR3 contains 14 residues. V lost 3 bases to trimming and J lost 3 bases; unmatched junction nucleotides: 4. CDR3 in DNA: TGTGCCAGCAGTTTGGGGACAGCTTACTATGGCTACACCTTC. Protein sequence: CASSLGTAYYGYTF.

In this sample, this clonotype turned up a few times. The chain employs TRBV11-1 and TRBJ2-2; no firm D call. Germline V gene lookup returns CDR1 SGHAT and CDR2 FQDESV (reference sequence). Trimming pared 3 bases from V and 0 bases from J, leaving 8 bases between. The CDR3 contains 15 residues. The CDR3 loop is CASSFPGSNTGELFF. In DNA form, the CDR3 reads TGTGCCAGCAGCTTCCCGGGTTCGAACACCGGGGAGCTGTTTTTT.